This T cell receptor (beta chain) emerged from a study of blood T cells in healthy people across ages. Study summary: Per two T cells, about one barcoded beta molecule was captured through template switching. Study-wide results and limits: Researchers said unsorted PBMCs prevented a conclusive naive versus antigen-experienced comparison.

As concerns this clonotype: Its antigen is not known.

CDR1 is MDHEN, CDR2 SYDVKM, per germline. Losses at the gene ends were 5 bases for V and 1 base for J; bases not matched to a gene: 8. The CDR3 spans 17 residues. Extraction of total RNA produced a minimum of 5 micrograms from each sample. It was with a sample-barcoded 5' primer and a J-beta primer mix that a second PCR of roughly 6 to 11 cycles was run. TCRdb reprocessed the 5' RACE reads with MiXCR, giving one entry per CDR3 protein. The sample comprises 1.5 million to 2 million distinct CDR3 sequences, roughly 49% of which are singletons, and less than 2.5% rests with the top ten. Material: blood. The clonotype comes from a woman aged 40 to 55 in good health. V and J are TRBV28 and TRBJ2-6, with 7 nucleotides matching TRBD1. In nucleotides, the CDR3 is TGTGCCAGCAGTGAACAGGGGTTCAAGTCTGGGGCCAACGTCCTGACTTTC. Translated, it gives CASSEQGFKSGANVLTF.